This T cell receptor beta chain was recovered during a study of vaccination effects on CD4 cells after COVID-19. This clone was seen a handful of times. Its antigen is unidentified. Sequencing in the ViraFEST assay came after antigen-specific CD4+ T cells had been expanded with viral peptide pools, which were used to stimulate PBMC. Subsequent to ten to eleven days of culture, CD4+ T cells were isolated. Documented for the person is a PCR-confirmed SARS-CoV-2 infection occurring between March and December 2020. This CDR3 spans 13 amino acids. The V end lost 3 bases, the J end lost 10 bases, and 10 bases lay between the germline ends. Germline assignment: CDR1 SGHNT and CDR2 YENEEA. TCRdb's table, derived via immunoSEQ multiplex PCR, lists solely in-frame clones and lacks some. The data contain tens of thousands of clones, under 75% of them singletons. Findings and limits, study-wide: Recruitment yielded few convalescent patients, and the study had no early post-infection timepoints. There was marked clonal contraction among infection- and vaccine-induced clones late after vaccination. For convalescents, most of the spike-reactive clones seen post-vaccine were new vaccine-induced clones.

The chain links TRBV11-3 to TRBJ1-6; D gene unclear. This sequence originates from a human donor who had a prior SARS-CoV-2 infection. The sequencing here drew on CD4+ T cells from PBMCs cultured with SARS-CoV-2 spike peptides, taken before COVID-19 vaccination. This CDR3 reads CASSFERESPLHF. The CDR3 region has the DNA TGTGCCAGCAGCTTCGAGCGGGAATCACCCCTCCACTTT.